This TCR beta chain originates from a study of blood T cell repertoires in COVID-19. Study as a whole: Acute and convalescent COVID-19 specimens originated in the United States, Italy and Spain. Sources were T cells, B-cell-depleted T cells, or PBMCs; the material itself was cDNA or gDNA.

Per the germline V gene, CDR1 is LGHNA and CDR2 is YNFKEQ. V lost 1 base to trimming and J lost 12 bases, with 13 bases between them. The CDR3 extends over 14 amino acids. Methods used by the authors: Estimated nucleated cell counts came from reference gene primer amplification. The data were produced by immunoSEQ multiplex PCR, yet TCRdb's version contains in-frame clones alone and is incomplete. The V and J calls and the clone size are those of that table, but D and trimming were determined from the DNA. The sample has roughly 84,000 clones, roughly 80% seen once. The V and J genes are TRBV4-2 and TRBJ1-6; D is ambiguous. This TCR was recovered from a woman aged 50 to 60 with acute or convalescent COVID-19. The sequenced sample consisted of peripheral blood. CDR3 sequence: CASSQGGIREPLHF. In nucleotides, the CDR3 is TGTGCCAGCAGCCAAGGCGGGATCCGGGAACCCCTCCACTTT.